The TCR beta chain under discussion was sequenced for a study of OX40 agonist ivuxolimab in advanced cancers. Study details: Every 2 weeks, patients got intravenous ivuxolimab at one of six dose levels (0.01-10 mg/kg). Prior therapy, whether anti-PD-1, anti-PD-L1 or anti-CTLA-4, was allowed, and roughly 40% had some. Findings and limits, study-wide: Some of the nonresponding patients also showed low levels of normalized T-cell clonal expansion. CD4+ and CD8+ blood T cells expanded clonally by week 6 at 0.1 to 3.0 mg/kg.

Generated by immunoSEQ multiplex PCR, the TCRdb table keeps only in-frame clones and is missing some. The data contain roughly 70,000 clones, roughly 80% of them singletons. In the case of this clone: The target antigen is unknown.

The TCR originated in an adult with an advanced solid tumor such as melanoma, head and neck, liver or kidney cancer. Source: CD4+ or CD8+ T cells sorted from blood, taken in a trial of the OX40 agonist ivuxolimab.

CDR3 sequence: CASGLGGTEAFF. The DNA for the CDR3 is TGTGCCAGCGGCCTCGGAGGGACTGAAGCTTTCTTT. The chain employs TRBV28 and TRBJ1-1; no firm D call. CDR1 is MDHEN and CDR2 is SYDVKM in the germline V gene. V was cut by 8 bases and J by 5 bases, with 12 bases left in between. This CDR3 has 12 amino acids.